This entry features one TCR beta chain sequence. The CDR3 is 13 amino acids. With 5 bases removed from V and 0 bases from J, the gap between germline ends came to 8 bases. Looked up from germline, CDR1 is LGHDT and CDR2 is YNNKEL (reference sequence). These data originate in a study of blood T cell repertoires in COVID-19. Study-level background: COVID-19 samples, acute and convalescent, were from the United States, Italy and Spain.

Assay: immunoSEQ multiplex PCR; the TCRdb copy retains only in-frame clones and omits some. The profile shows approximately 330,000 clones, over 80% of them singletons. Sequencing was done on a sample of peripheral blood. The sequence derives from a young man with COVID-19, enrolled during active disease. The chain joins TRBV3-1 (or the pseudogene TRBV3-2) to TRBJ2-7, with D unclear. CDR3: CASSYFPSYEQYF. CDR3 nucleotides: TGTGCCAGCAGCTACTTTCCCTCCTACGAGCAGTACTTC.